In its sample, the clone carrying this T cell receptor (beta chain) was seen a few times. V shed 5 bases and J 6 bases; nucleotides not matched to a gene: 11. CDR1 is LNHDA, CDR2 SQIVND, per germline (reference sequence). This CDR3 is built from 16 residues. 5'RACE primed at constant segments yielded TCR alpha and TCR beta cDNA libraries bearing sample barcodes and UMIs. TCRdb called the 5' RACE reads again in MiXCR, with one record for every CDR3 protein. The sample consists of 470,000 or so distinct CDR3 sequences, roughly 20% of them appearing once. This sample is part of a study of T-cell memory formation after mild COVID-19.

This TCR was recovered from an adult woman who had mild COVID-19 (a few samples of this study predate the infection). Cell type and time point are not known. The sample taken for sequencing was PBMCs or a T cell subset sorted from them (not recorded which). The chain is built from TRBV19 and TRBJ2-1, with 9 bases that match TRBD2. CDR3 loop: CASSVASGNYVNEQFF. The CDR3 DNA is TGTGCCAGTAGTGTGGCTAGCGGGAATTATGTCAATGAGCAGTTCTTC.